This T cell receptor beta chain was documented in a study of human T cells and chemical hapten exposure. As for this clonotype: Antigen specificity is unknown.

Findings and caveats of the study: TCRs at a frequency above 1 in 1000 stayed unchanged with DPC sensitization.

Described time point: pre-sensitization, week 0. Treatment: therapeutic diphenylcyclopropenone sensitization with weekly scalp DPC. Using its own MiXCR run on the RACE reads, TCRdb lists one record per CDR3 protein. Of about 110,000 distinct CDR3 sequences listed, more than 10% are singletons. Material: whole blood, obtained in connection with sensitization to the hapten diphenylcyclopropenone (DPC). This clonotype was obtained from a woman aged 50 to 60 with alopecia areata. Some clones in this sample may be carry-over from other donors' samples.

CDR3 protein: CASSPNRGRNEKLFF. The DNA for the CDR3 is TGTGCCAGCAGCCCCAACAGGGGGCGGAATGAAAAACTGTTTTTT. This chain links TRBV7-2 with TRBJ1-4; 9 bases line up with TRBD1. This CDR3 has 15 residues. V shed 5 bases and J 5 bases; nucleotides not matched to a gene: 6. Germline V gene lookup returns CDR1 SGHTA and CDR2 FQGNSA.